This TCR beta chain comes out of a study of blood T cell repertoires in COVID-19. In the original analysis: The assay estimated nucleated cells by amplifying reference gene primers. Sequencing used immunoSEQ multiplex PCR; TCRdb keeps in-frame clones, though not all of them. The D gene and trimming were derived from the DNA, and the V and J assignments and clone size from that table. The sample consists of about 300,000 clones, approximately 87% of them appearing once. The CDR3 totals 14 residues. CDR1 is LGHDT and CDR2 is YNNKEL in the germline V gene (reference sequence). On this clone: A junction end diverges from the germline sequence, so it may reflect a read error.

The clonotype comes from a woman in her thirties or forties who had recovered from COVID-19. Material for sequencing was peripheral blood. The V call is TRBV3-1 (or the pseudogene TRBV3-2), the J call TRBJ2-7; 10 nucleotides line up with TRBD1. CDR3 sequence (DNA): TGTGCCAGCAGCCACTGGGGGGACAGGGGCCCCTTTTGGTTC. The encoded protein is CASSHWGDRGPFWF.